Listed below are T cell receptor beta chains from one sample, sequenced in a study of cytomegalovirus exposure and HLA in healthy donors. Some clones are missing from TCRdb's copy, which holds only in-frame ones; the method was immunoSEQ multiplex PCR. The sample consists of 150,000 to 200,000 clones, more than 70% of them appearing once. The specimen was PBMCs. Every receptor here comes from a man between 18 and 35 years old in good health and CMV-seronegative. CDR3s include the opening cysteine and the closing phenylalanine or tryptophan. A D gene is named only where the DNA matches it firmly. Rows may omit the clone size; those that give it use once, few, many or a size class.

DNA | CDR3 | J | D | size | V
TGTGCCACCAGTAGCGGGTTATACGAGCAGTACTTC | CATSSGLYEQYF | TRBJ2-7 | TRBD2 | NA | TRBV19
TGTGCCAGTAGTAAGGGACAGGCTTACACTGAAGCTTTCTTT | CASSKGQAYTEAFF | TRBJ1-1 | TRBD1 | few | TRBV19
TGTGCCAGCAGCGAGGTGAATGGAAACACCATATATTTT | CASSEVNGNTIYF | TRBJ1-3 | NA | NA | TRBV11-3
TGTGCCAGCAGCGACACTTGGGACACAAACACTGAAGCTTTCTTT | CASSDTWDTNTEAFF | TRBJ1-1 | NA | NA | TRBV25-1
TGTGCCAGCTCATATAGGGGAAACACTGAAGCTTTCTTT | CASSYRGNTEAFF | TRBJ1-1 | NA | once | TRBV27
TGTGCCAGCAGGGAGCGGACTAGCGGGAGGTACGACGCAGAGACCCAGTACTTC | CASRERTSGRYDAETQYF | TRBJ2-5 | TRBD2 | NA | TRBV27
TGTGCCAGCAGCAGCAGGGATAACTATGGCTACACCTTC | CASSSRDNYGYTF | TRBJ1-2 | NA | NA | TRBV7-9
TGTGCCAGCAGCCGGACAGGGTTGCTCGCCTATGGCTACACCTTC | CASSRTGLLAYGYTF | TRBJ1-2 | TRBD1 | NA | TRBV28
TGCGCCAGCAGCTTGGGACAGGGGGCGCAAGATACGCAGTATTTT | CASSLGQGAQDTQYF | TRBJ2-3 | TRBD1 | NA | TRBV5-1
TGTGCCAGCAGCCACGGGACAGTAAATAATGAAAAACTGTTTTTT | CASSHGTVNNEKLFF | TRBJ1-4 | TRBD1 | NA | TRBV7-8
TGCGCCAGCAGTGGTGGGACAGGGGATCAGCCCCAGCATTTT | CASSGGTGDQPQHF | TRBJ1-5 | TRBD1 | NA | TRBV10-2
TGTGCCAGCAGCTCACGCAGGTCCTCCTACGAGCAGTACTTC | CASSSRRSSYEQYF | TRBJ2-7 | NA | NA | TRBV5-4
TGTGCCAGCACTGGACTAGCGGCCTACAATGAGCAGTTCTTC | CASTGLAAYNEQFF | TRBJ2-1 | TRBD2 | NA | TRBV6-6
TGTGCCAGCAGTCCCCTTATAGAAAAACTGTTTTTT | CASSPLIEKLFF | TRBJ1-4 | NA | NA | TRBV28
TGTGCCAGCAGCTTCTATGGACAGGACTATGGCTACACCTTC | CASSFYGQDYGYTF | TRBJ1-2 | TRBD1 | NA | TRBV28
TGCGCCAGCAGCCAGGGTGGGGCCTATGAAAAACTGTTTTTT | CASSQGGAYEKLFF | TRBJ1-4 | NA | NA | TRBV5-1
TGCACCAGCAAACCCTCGGGACTAGCGGGAGGGCTTGGCGGGGAGACCCAGTACTTC | CTSKPSGLAGGLGGETQYF | TRBJ2-5 | NA | NA | TRBV1
TGTGCCAGCAGCCTTCGGGGGGTTTCCTACGAGCAGTACTTC | CASSLRGVSYEQYF | TRBJ2-7 | TRBD2 | NA | TRBV11-2
TGCAGCCTCAGCGAGACCTACGAGCAGTACTTC | CSLSETYEQYF | TRBJ2-7 | NA | NA | TRBV20-1
TGCGCCAGCAGCCCCGGGACAGTGGAGCAGTACTTC | CASSPGTVEQYF | TRBJ2-7 | TRBD1 | NA | TRBV5-1
TGTGCCAGCAGCTCCCGACTAGCGGGGGACGGAAATGAGCAGTTCTTC | CASSSRLAGDGNEQFF | TRBJ2-1 | TRBD2 | NA | TRBV7-2
TGTGCCAGCAGCCGGCCGGCGACAACGGGGTTGGGCGAACCCCTCCACTTT | CASSRPATTGLGEPLHF | TRBJ1-6 | NA | NA | TRBV27
TGTGCCAGCAGTGTTGGGCCAGCGGGGGGTCACAATGAGCAGTTCTTC | CASSVGPAGGHNEQFF | TRBJ2-1 | TRBD2 | NA | TRBV2
TGTGCCACCAGCAGAGAACAGGGGAATCAGCCCCAGCATTTT | CATSREQGNQPQHF | TRBJ1-5 | TRBD1 | NA | TRBV15
TGCGCCAGCAGCTTGTTGCAGGACGCGCGGGATGGCTACACCTTC | CASSLLQDARDGYTF | TRBJ1-2 | NA | NA | TRBV5-1
TGCGCCAGCAGCTTGGACAATTATAGCAATCAGCCCCAGCATTTT | CASSLDNYSNQPQHF | TRBJ1-5 | NA | NA | TRBV5-1
TGTGCCAGCAGCCCATTAGATAATGAGCAGTTCTTC | CASSPLDNEQFF | TRBJ2-1 | NA | NA | TRBV7-2
TGTGCCAGTTCAACAGGGATCTCTGGAAACACCATATATTTT | CASSTGISGNTIYF | TRBJ1-3 | NA | NA | TRBV19
TGTGCCAGCAGGACAGGGAGCTCCTATAATTCACCCCTCCACTTT | CASRTGSSYNSPLHF | TRBJ1-6 | TRBD1 | NA | TRBV27
TGCGCCAGCAGCTTGTCGGGGGGTCAGCCCCAGCATTTT | CASSLSGGQPQHF | TRBJ1-5 | NA | NA | TRBV5-1
TGCGCCAGCAGCTCCCCCCGAGCGGGGGGGCGAAGAGAGACCCAGTACTTC | CASSSPRAGGRRETQYF | TRBJ2-5 | TRBD2 | NA | TRBV5-1
TGTGCCAGCACCGAAATTGTCGGGACGAACACCGGGGAGCTGTTTTTT | CASTEIVGTNTGELFF | TRBJ2-2 | NA | NA | TRBV11-2
TGTGCCAGCAGTTTAGGGACTGCCTATGGCTACACCTTC | CASSLGTAYGYTF | TRBJ1-2 | NA | NA | TRBV27
TGTGCCAGCAGCCGACGGGGTGAGCAGTTCTTC | CASSRRGEQFF | TRBJ2-1 | NA | NA | TRBV27
TGTGCCAGCAGCTTAGAGCAGGTCTACGAGCAGTACTTC | CASSLEQVYEQYF | TRBJ2-7 | NA | NA | TRBV7-2
TGCGCCAGCAGAATCGACAGTAGGAGCTACAATGAGCAGTTCTTC | CASRIDSRSYNEQFF | TRBJ2-1 | NA | NA | TRBV5-1
TGTGCCAGCAGCACTAGCGGGAGTTGGGTGGGGCCAGATACGCAGTATTTT | CASSTSGSWVGPDTQYF | TRBJ2-3 | TRBD2 | NA | TRBV28
TGTGCCAGCAGCCAATGGGTGGGGACAGGGGTCGAGCAGTACTTC | CASSQWVGTGVEQYF | TRBJ2-7 | TRBD1 | NA | TRBV5-5
TGTGCCAGCAGTCCCGGGACAGGGGTTCATGGCTACACCTTC | CASSPGTGVHGYTF | TRBJ1-2 | TRBD1 | NA | TRBV6-5
TGTGCCAGCAACCCGGAGGGGGGGGACACTGAAGCTTTCTTT | CASNPEGGDTEAFF | TRBJ1-1 | NA | NA | TRBV7-9
TGTGCCAGCAGGGAAGACAGGGGCTCCTACAATGAGCAGTTCTTC | CASREDRGSYNEQFF | TRBJ2-1 | TRBD1 | NA | TRBV6-1
TGTGCCAGCAACCCCGGGACTAGCGGGAACGATGAGCAGTTCTTC | CASNPGTSGNDEQFF | TRBJ2-1 | TRBD2 | NA | TRBV6-1
TGTGCCAGCAGCAACCAGGGACAGCGTGACGGGCAGTACTTC | CASSNQGQRDGQYF | TRBJ2-7 | TRBD1 | NA | TRBV7-2
TGTGCCAGCATGGCGAACACTGAAGCTTTCTTT | CASMANTEAFF | TRBJ1-1 | NA | NA | TRBV2
TGTGCCAGCATATACGGGACTCCAGTGAATGAGCAGTTCTTC | CASIYGTPVNEQFF | TRBJ2-1 | NA | NA | TRBV7-8
TGCAGCGCAACCGTTAGCGGGAGTCCCCTCCACGAGCAGTACTTC | CSATVSGSPLHEQYF | TRBJ2-7 | TRBD2 | NA | TRBV29-1
TGTGCCAGCAGCTTAGGAAACACCATGAACACTGAAGCTTTCTTT | CASSLGNTMNTEAFF | TRBJ1-1 | NA | NA | TRBV13
TGTGCCAGTTCACAAGGGGGAAGCAATCAGCCCCAGCATTTT | CASSQGGSNQPQHF | TRBJ1-5 | NA | few | TRBV19
TGTGCCAGCAGAACCGGGAGGAAAGCTTTCTTT | CASRTGRKAFF | TRBJ1-1 | NA | NA | TRBV27
TGTGCCAGCAGCTTAAACAGGGCCGGGGAGCTGTTTTTT | CASSLNRAGELFF | TRBJ2-2 | NA | NA | TRBV11-2
TGTGCCAGCAGTTCCATCCAGGGTCCCCCATTCGATGAGCAGTTCTTC | CASSSIQGPPFDEQFF | TRBJ2-1 | NA | NA | TRBV28
TGTGCCAGCAGTGGCAGGGACACCTTGGATTCACCCCTCCACTTT | CASSGRDTLDSPLHF | TRBJ1-6 | NA | few | TRBV25-1
TGTGCCAGCAGCGAGCGGGCAGGAATATTCTACGAGCAGTACTTC | CASSERAGIFYEQYF | TRBJ2-7 | NA | NA | TRBV9
TGTGCCAGCAGCCCCCGACCAGGCTCCTACAATGAGCAGTTCTTC | CASSPRPGSYNEQFF | TRBJ2-1 | NA | NA | TRBV5-6